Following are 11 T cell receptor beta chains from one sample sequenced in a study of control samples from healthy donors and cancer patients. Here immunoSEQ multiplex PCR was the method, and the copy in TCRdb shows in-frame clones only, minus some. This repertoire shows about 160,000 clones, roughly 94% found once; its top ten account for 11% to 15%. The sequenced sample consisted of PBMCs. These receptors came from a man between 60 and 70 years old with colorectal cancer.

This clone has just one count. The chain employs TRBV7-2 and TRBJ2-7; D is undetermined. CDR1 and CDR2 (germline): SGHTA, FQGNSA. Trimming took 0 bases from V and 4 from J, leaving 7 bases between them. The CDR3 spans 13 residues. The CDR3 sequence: CASSLARRYEQYF. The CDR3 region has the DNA TGTGCCAGCAGCTTAGCGCGACGGTACGAGCAGTACTTC.

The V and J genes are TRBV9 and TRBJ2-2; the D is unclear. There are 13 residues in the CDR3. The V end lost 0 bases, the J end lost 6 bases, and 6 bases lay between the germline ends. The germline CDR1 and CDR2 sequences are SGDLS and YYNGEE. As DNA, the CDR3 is TGTGCCAGCAGCGTAGTGGGGTCCGGGGAGCTGTTTTTT. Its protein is CASSVVGSGELFF.

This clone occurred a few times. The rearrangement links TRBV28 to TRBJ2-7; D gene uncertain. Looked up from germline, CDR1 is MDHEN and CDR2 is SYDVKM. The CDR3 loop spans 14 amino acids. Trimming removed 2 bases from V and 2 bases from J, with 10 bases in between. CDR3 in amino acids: CASSLGLLTYEQYF. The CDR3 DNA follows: TGTGCCAGCAGTTTAGGCTTACTTACCTACGAGCAGTACTTC.

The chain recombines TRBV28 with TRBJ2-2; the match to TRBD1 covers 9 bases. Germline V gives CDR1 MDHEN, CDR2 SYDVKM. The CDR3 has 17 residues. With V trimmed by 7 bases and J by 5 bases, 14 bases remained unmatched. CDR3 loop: CASNPLPGTGNTGELFF. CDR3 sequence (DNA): TGTGCCAGCAACCCGTTACCCGGGACAGGGAATACCGGGGAGCTGTTTTTT.

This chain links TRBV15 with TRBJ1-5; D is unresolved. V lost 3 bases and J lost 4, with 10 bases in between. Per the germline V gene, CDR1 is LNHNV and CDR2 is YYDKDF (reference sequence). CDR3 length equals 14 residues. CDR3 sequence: CATSSYLGNQPQHF. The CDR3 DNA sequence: TGTGCCACCAGCAGTTATCTAGGTAATCAGCCCCAGCATTTT.

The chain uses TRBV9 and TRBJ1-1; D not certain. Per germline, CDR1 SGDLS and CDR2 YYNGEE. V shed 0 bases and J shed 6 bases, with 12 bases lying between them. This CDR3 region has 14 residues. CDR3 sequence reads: CASSVALGSAEAFF. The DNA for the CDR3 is TGTGCCAGCAGCGTAGCTCTGGGGAGCGCTGAAGCTTTCTTT.

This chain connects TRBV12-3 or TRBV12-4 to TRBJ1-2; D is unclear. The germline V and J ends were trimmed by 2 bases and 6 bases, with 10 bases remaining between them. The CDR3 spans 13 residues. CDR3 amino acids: CASSLSGIDGYTF. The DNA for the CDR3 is TGTGCCAGCAGTTTATCCGGGATCGATGGCTACACCTTC.

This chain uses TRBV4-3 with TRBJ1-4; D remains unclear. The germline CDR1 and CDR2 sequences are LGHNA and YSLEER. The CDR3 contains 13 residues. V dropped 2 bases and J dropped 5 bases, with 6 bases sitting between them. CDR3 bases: TGCGCCAGCAGCCAAAACCTGAATGAAAAACTGTTTTTT. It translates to CASSQNLNEKLFF.

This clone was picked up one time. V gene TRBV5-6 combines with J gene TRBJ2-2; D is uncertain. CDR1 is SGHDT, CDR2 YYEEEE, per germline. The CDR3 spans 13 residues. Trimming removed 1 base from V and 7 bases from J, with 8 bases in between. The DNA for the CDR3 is TGTGCCAGCAGCTTGACGTACCTCGGGGAGCTGTTTTTT. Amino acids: CASSLTYLGELFF.

The CDR3 DNA reads TGCGCCAGCAGCCCAGACCGGGGGGCTGGAAACACCATATATTTT. Translated: CASSPDRGAGNTIYF. The chain carries TRBV4-1 and TRBJ1-3; tentatively, D is TRBD1 (5 bases). V shed 4 bases and J shed 2 bases, with 12 bases lying between them. The CDR3 loop spans 15 amino acids. Germline V CDR1 and CDR2: MGHRA, YSYEKL.

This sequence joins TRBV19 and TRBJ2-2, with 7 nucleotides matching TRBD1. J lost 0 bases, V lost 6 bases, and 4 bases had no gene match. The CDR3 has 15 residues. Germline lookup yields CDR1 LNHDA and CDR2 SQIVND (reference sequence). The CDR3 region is CASRETGSNTGELFF. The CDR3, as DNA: TGTGCCAGTAGGGAGACAGGGTCGAACACCGGGGAGCTGTTTTTT.